What follows describes a single TCR beta chain. Its antigen remains unidentified. These data are taken from a study of cytomegalovirus exposure and HLA in healthy donors. The study, taken as a whole, reports: Apparent HLA restriction characterized most CMV-associated TCR beta chains in a later analysis. The study assumed roughly uniform donor sequencing depth for presence/absence analyses.

Although they were nominally healthy when sampled, donors likely had unrecorded immune exposures. The germline V and J ends were trimmed by 1 base and 2 bases, with 10 bases remaining between them. The germline CDR1 and CDR2 sequences are SGHDT and YYEEEE. The CDR3 is 14 amino acids. PCR primers comprised 60 Vbeta and 13 Jbeta primers. In the study's own analysis: The count from a later analysis was some 81 million unique TCR beta chains, 9 million to 12 million of them shared. Using immunoSEQ multiplex PCR, the repertoire was profiled, and TCRdb retains in-frame clones only, with some absent. D and trimming come from the DNA, and the V and J calls and clone size come from that table. The sample lists more than 75,000 clones, 90% occurring once.

This sequence joins TRBV5-6 and TRBJ2-7; D is unresolved. This TCR derives from a man aged 18 to 29 in good health and CMV-seronegative. Sequencing used PBMCs. CDR3 DNA: TGTGCCAGCAGCTTGAGGCTAGTCCCCTACGAGCAGTACTTC. It is translated as CASSLRLVPYEQYF.